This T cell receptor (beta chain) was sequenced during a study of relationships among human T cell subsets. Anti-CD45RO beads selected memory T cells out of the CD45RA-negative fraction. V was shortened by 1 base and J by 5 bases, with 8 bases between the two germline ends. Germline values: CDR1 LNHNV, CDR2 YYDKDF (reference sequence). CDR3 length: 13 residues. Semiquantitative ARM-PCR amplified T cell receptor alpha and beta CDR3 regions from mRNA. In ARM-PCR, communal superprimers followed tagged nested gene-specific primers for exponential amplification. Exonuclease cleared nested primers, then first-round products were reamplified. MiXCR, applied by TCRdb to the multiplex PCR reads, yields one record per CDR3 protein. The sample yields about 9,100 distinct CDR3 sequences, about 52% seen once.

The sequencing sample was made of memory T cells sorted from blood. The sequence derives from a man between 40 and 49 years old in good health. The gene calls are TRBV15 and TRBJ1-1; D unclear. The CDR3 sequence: CATSRGDNTEAFF. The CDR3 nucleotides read TGTGCCACCAGCAGAGGGGATAATACTGAAGCTTTCTTT.